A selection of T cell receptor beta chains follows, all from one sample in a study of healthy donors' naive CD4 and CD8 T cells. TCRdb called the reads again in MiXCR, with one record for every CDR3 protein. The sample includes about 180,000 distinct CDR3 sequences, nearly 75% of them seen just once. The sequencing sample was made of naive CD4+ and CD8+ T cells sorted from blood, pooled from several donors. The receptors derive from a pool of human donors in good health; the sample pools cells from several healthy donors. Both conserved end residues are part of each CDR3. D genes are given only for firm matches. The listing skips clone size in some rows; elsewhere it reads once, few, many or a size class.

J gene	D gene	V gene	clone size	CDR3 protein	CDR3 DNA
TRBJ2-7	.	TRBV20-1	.	CSARDREIYEQYF	TGCAGTGCTAGAGACAGGGAAATTTACGAGCAGTACTTC
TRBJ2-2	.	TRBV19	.	CASSIWQGSGTGELFF	TGTGCCAGTAGTATTTGGCAGGGTAGTGGCACCGGGGAGCTGTTTTTT
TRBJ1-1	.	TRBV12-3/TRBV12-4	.	CASSYIGHTEAFF	TGTGCCAGCAGTTATATAGGTCACACTGAAGCTTTCTTT
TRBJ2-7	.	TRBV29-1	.	CSVREVRQVHEQYF	TGCAGCGTGAGAGAAGTCAGACAAGTCCACGAGCAGTACTTC
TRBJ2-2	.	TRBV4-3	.	CASSTRGESGTGELFF	TGCGCCAGCAGCACCAGAGGGGAGAGCGGCACCGGGGAGCTGTTTTTT
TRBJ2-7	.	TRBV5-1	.	CASSMDGTSSYEQYF	TGCGCCAGCAGCATGGACGGTACCAGCTCCTACGAGCAGTACTTC
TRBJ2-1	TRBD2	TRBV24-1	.	CATSDSGTSGAGFEQFF	TGTGCCACCAGTGATTCCGGGACTAGCGGAGCTGGTTTTGAGCAGTTCTTC
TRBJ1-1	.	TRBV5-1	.	CASSIDRSNTEAFF	TGCGCCAGCAGCATCGACAGATCGAACACTGAAGCTTTCTTT
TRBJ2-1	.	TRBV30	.	CAWSQNRDFPYNEQFF	TGTGCCTGGAGTCAAAACCGGGACTTCCCCTACAATGAGCAGTTCTTC
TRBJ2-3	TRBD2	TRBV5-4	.	CASSSQRENTDTQYF	TGTGCCAGCAGCTCACAGCGGGAAAACACAGATACGCAGTATTTT
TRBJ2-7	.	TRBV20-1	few	CSARGDYEQYF	TGCAGTGCTAGAGGGGACTACGAGCAGTACTTC
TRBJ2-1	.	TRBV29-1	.	CSVAGSEYYNEQFF	TGCAGCGTTGCGGGGTCCGAATACTACAATGAGCAGTTCTTC
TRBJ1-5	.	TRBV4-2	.	CASSQERVSNQPQHF	TGTGCCAGCAGCCAAGAACGGGTTAGCAATCAGCCCCAGCATTTT
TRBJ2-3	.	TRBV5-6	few	CASHPGPPGRIGQYF	TGTGCCAGTCACCCGGGACCCCCGGGGAGGATCGGGCAGTATTTT
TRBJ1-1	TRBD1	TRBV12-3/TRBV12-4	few	CAGGMGTEAFF	TGTGCAGGGGGCATGGGCACTGAAGCTTTCTTT
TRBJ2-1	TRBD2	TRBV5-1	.	CASSLAGTSGTLIYNEQFF	TGCGCCAGCAGCTTGGCCGGGACTAGCGGGACTCTAATCTACAATGAGCAGTTCTTC
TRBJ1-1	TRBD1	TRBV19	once	CATIGQVERDTEAFF	TGTGCCACTATCGGACAGGTAGAGAGAGACACTGAAGCTTTCTTT
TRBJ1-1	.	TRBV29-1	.	CSVDGGGLSTEAFF	TGCAGCGTTGATGGGGGAGGACTGAGCACTGAAGCTTTCTTT
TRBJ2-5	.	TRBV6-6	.	CASSLLIRQETQYF	TGTGCCAGCAGTCTTCTTATAAGGCAAGAGACCCAGTACTTC
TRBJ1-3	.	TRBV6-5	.	CASSYGPFSGNTIYF	TGTGCCAGCAGTTACGGGCCGTTCTCTGGAAACACCATATATTTT
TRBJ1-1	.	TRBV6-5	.	CASSYGIPGGTEAFF	TGTGCCAGCAGTTACGGTATTCCTGGAGGCACTGAAGCTTTCTTT
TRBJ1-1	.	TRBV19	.	CASSIDLSLLVAFF	TGTGCCAGTAGTATAGATCTATCCCTACTCGTGGCTTTCTTT
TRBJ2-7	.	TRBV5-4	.	CASSAGQMREQYF	TGTGCCAGCAGCGCCGGACAGATGCGGGAGCAGTACTTC
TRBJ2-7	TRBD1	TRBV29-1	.	CSVEGTGDYEQYF	TGCAGCGTTGAAGGGACAGGGGACTACGAGCAGTACTTC
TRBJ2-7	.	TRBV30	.	CAWREGGYEQYF	TGTGCCTGGAGGGAGGGGGGATACGAGCAGTACTTC